This is a list of T cell receptor beta chains from one sample in a study of shared clonotypes between healthy human individuals. TCRdb's table, derived via immunoSEQ multiplex PCR, lists solely in-frame clones and lacks some. The profile covers some 2 million clones, with around 96% appearing a single time and 0.9% to 1.3% taken by the ten largest. Input material: naive CD8+ T cells sorted from blood. The source is a young man in good health. The CDR3 runs from the conserved cysteine through the conserved F or W. A D gene is named only where the DNA matches it firmly. Rows may omit the clone size; those that give it use once, few, many or a size class.

length	size	V	D	J	DNA	CDR3
16	-	TRBV5-6	TRBD2	TRBJ2-7	TGTGCCAGCAGCTTGGGGCTAGCGGGCGTCGGGGCCGAGCAGTACTTC	CASSLGLAGVGAEQYF
17	-	TRBV27	-	TRBJ1-6	TGTGCCAGCACCAATTTCGGTGTCAGCTCCTATAATTCACCCCTCCACTTT	CASTNFGVSSYNSPLHF
20	-	TRBV27	TRBD1	TRBJ2-7	TGTGCCAGCAGTCCACAGGGGTCCGATCGACTGTCGCTAGGTCGATGGGAGCAGTACTTC	CASSPQGSDRLSLGRWEQYF
14	-	TRBV5-1	-	TRBJ2-7	TGCGCCAGCATTTGGGGTCCAGGGTACTACGAGCAGTACTTC	CASIWGPGYYEQYF
14	-	TRBV28	TRBD2	TRBJ2-7	TGTGCCAGCAGTTTAAGCGGGGGAACCTACGAGCAGTACTTC	CASSLSGGTYEQYF
16	-	TRBV18	TRBD2	TRBJ2-5	TGTGCCAGCTCACTACAGACTAGCGGATTGGAAGAGACCCAGTACTTC	CASSLQTSGLEETQYF
15	-	TRBV2	TRBD2	TRBJ2-3	TGTGCCAGCAGTGGGGACGGGGGGTTCACAGATACGCAGTATTTT	CASSGDGGFTDTQYF
15	once	TRBV4-3	-	TRBJ2-5	TGCGCCAGCAGCCAAGGGCAGGCGATTCGGGAGACCCAGTACTTC	CASSQGQAIRETQYF
13	-	TRBV11-2	-	TRBJ2-7	TGTGCCAGCAGCTTCGCAGACTCCTACGAGCAGTACTTC	CASSFADSYEQYF
17	-	TRBV2	-	TRBJ2-5	TGTGCCAGCAGTGCAACAGGAGTACTCTCAATTTACGGGACCCAGTACTTC	CASSATGVLSIYGTQYF
18	-	TRBV27	-	TRBJ2-1	TGTGCCAGCACCCCAGGGGGGGTCTCGGGTTATAGGAGCGATGAGCAGTTCTTC	CASTPGGVSGYRSDEQFF
14	-	TRBV6-5	TRBD1	TRBJ2-7	TGTGCCAGCAGTTACTCTGGGACAGACTACGAGCAGTACTTC	CASSYSGTDYEQYF
15	-	TRBV25-1	-	TRBJ1-2	TGTGCCAGCAGTGAATCGGGGCTTTGGGACTATGGCTACACCTTC	CASSESGLWDYGYTF
16	-	TRBV7-8	TRBD2	TRBJ2-1	TGTGCCAGCAGCCAGCTAGCGGGAGGGTCCTACAATGAGCAGTTCTTC	CASSQLAGGSYNEQFF
15	-	TRBV28	-	TRBJ2-7	TGTGCCAGCAGACCTTCTAGCCTCGGTAGCTACGAGCAGTACTTC	CASRPSSLGSYEQYF
17	-	TRBV25-1	-	TRBJ1-1	TGTGCCAGCAGTGATCTGTACGGGGGGGCGGCGAACACTGAAGCTTTCTTT	CASSDLYGGAANTEAFF